What follows are 24 T cell receptor beta chains derived from one specimen sequenced in a study of cytomegalovirus exposure and HLA in healthy donors. The PCR was carried out with 60 Vbeta primers and 13 Jbeta primers. Sequenced by immunoSEQ multiplex PCR; TCRdb stores in-frame clones only, minus some. This sample lists some 180,000 clones; its ten largest clones have 6.5%. Specimen: PBMCs. These receptors came from a man younger than 45 in good health and CMV-seronegative.

V is TRBV5-4 and J is TRBJ2-5; TRBD2 agrees at 10 bases. The trim removed 4 bases at V and 6 bases at J, leaving 9 bases unmatched. The CDR3 has 15 amino acids. Germline V gene sequence: CDR1 SGHNT, CDR2 YYREEE (reference sequence). CDR3 loop: CASSTASGSFQTQYF. The CDR3 coding sequence is TGTGCCAGCAGCACAGCTAGCGGGAGTTTCCAGACCCAGTACTTC.

The chain recombines TRBV27 with TRBJ1-5, with D hard to call. Germline V gene sequence: CDR1 MNHEY, CDR2 SMNVEV (reference sequence). V shed 5 bases and J shed 2 bases, with 10 bases lying between them. This CDR3 comprises 14 residues. CDR3 sequence reads: CASSPLNGNQPQHF. As DNA, the CDR3 is TGTGCCAGCAGTCCCCTTAATGGCAATCAGCCCCAGCATTTT.

This rearrangement joins TRBV11-3 to TRBJ2-2; 9 positions agree with TRBD1. The CDR3 spans 14 residues. In germline, CDR1 is SGHNT, CDR2 YENEEA. Trimming took 5 bases from V and 6 from J; bases not matched to a gene: 4. The CDR3 sequence is CASSNRGRAGELFF. CDR3 DNA: TGTGCCAGCAGCAACAGGGGGCGCGCCGGGGAGCTGTTTTTT.

The J gene is TRBJ2-7, the V gene TRBV6-1, with D unresolved. The CDR3 covers 11 residues. CDR1 MNHNS and CDR2 SASEGT come from the germline V gene. Trimming took off 6 bases at V and 6 bases at J, with 9 bases between the two ends. As DNA, the CDR3 is TGTGCCAGCAGCTTGGTCGGCGAGCAGTACTTC. This codes for CASSLVGEQYF.

The V gene is TRBV29-1, the J gene TRBJ2-5; TRBD1 matches 8 bases. TRBJ2-7 matches the DNA end more closely, so the J call is doubtful. Germline V CDR1 and CDR2: SQVTM, ANQGSEA. CDR3 length equals 15 residues. CDR3 sequence: CSISYGGQETYEQYF. CDR3 nucleotides: TGCAGCATTTCTTATGGGGGACAGGAGACCTACGAGCAGTACTTC.

The chain has TRBV10-3 and TRBJ1-2, with D perhaps TRBD1 (5 bases). V lost 2 bases and J 5 bases, leaving 12 bases between the germline ends. The CDR3 has 14 amino acids. CDR1 and CDR2 from the germline V gene are ENHRY and SYGVKD. DNA for the CDR3: TGTGCCATCAGTGAGGGACACCTCCGATATGGCTACACCTTC. Protein: CAISEGHLRYGYTF.

This rearrangement joins TRBV6-1 to TRBJ2-5; 10 nucleotides align to TRBD1. The J call may be incorrect, as the DNA end agrees better with TRBJ2-7. The CDR3 length is 17 residues. The germline V gene has CDR1 MNHNS and CDR2 SASEGT. This chain's CDR3 is CASSEYESRDRGHEQYF. DNA for the CDR3: TGTGCCAGCAGTGAATACGAATCTCGGGACAGGGGCCACGAGCAGTACTTC.

A remark on this clone: At one end the junction does not follow the germline gene, possibly because of a read error. The V gene is TRBV19, the J gene TRBJ2-2; the D gene is possibly TRBD2 (6 bases). This CDR3 has 15 amino acids. Germline V gives CDR1 LNHDA, CDR2 SQIVND (reference sequence). The CDR3 is CASSIVSGWPGELLF. The CDR3 DNA sequence: TGTGCCAGTAGTATCGTTAGCGGTTGGCCCGGGGAGCTGCTTTTT.

The chain has TRBV6-5 and TRBJ2-6; a weak D match, TRBD1 (5 bases). The germline V and J ends were trimmed by 4 bases and 4 bases, with 11 bases remaining between them. The CDR3 length is 15 residues. The germline CDR1 and CDR2 sequences are MNHEY and SVGAGI. CDR3 coding DNA: TGTGCCAGCAGTTCTAGGGGATCCGGGGCCAACGTCCTGACTTTC. Amino acid sequence: CASSSRGSGANVLTF.

The chain employs TRBV10-3 and TRBJ2-3; 14 nucleotides agree with TRBD2. V shed 6 bases, J shed 2 bases, and the junction held 4 bases outside the gene matches. CDR1 and CDR2 (germline): ENHRY, SYGVKD. CDR3 length: 16 amino acids. CDR3 DNA: TGTGCCATCAGCGGACTAGCGGGAGGCAACACAGATACGCAGTATTTT. Translation: CAISGLAGGNTDTQYF.

The gene calls are TRBV27 and TRBJ1-4; possible D gene TRBD1, 5 bases. Germline V gene data show CDR1 as MNHEY and CDR2 as SMNVEV (reference sequence). Between the trimmed V and J ends, which lost 6 bases and 8 bases, there was a span of 16 bases. This CDR3 is built from 14 residues. CDR3 protein: CASRWGGFGEKLFF. DNA of the CDR3: TGTGCCAGCAGATGGGGGGGGTTTGGGGAAAAACTGTTTTTT.

The chain uses TRBV6-1 and TRBJ1-4; unclear D gene. V was clipped by 2 bases and J by 2 bases, with 9 bases between them. Germline V gene sequence: CDR1 MNHNS, CDR2 SASEGT. CDR3 length: 15 residues. The CDR3 region has the DNA TGTGCCAGCAGTGAACCTGGGGAGACTAATGAAAAACTGTTTTTT. This encodes CASSEPGETNEKLFF.

The chain joins TRBV7-2 to TRBJ2-1; D is possibly TRBD2 (5 bases). The V gene's germline CDR1 is SGHTA and CDR2 FQGNSA. Trimming removed 1 base from V and 0 bases from J, with 7 bases in between. CDR3 size: 15 residues. The CDR3 DNA reads as TGTGCCAGCAGCTTAGATGGGAGCTCCTACAATGAGCAGTTCTTC. Translated, it gives CASSLDGSSYNEQFF.

The genes are TRBV13 and TRBJ2-5; D is undetermined. The CDR3 extends over 13 amino acids. The V gene lost 6 bases and the J gene lost 0 bases, with 8 bases spanning the gap. CDR1 and CDR2 (germline): PRHDT, FYEKMQ (reference sequence). CDR3 sequence: CASRTSYQETQYF. CDR3 DNA sequence: TGTGCCAGCAGGACATCGTACCAAGAGACCCAGTACTTC.

This chain links TRBV5-1 with TRBJ2-1; TRBD2 matches at 12 bases. The junction had 10 bases not matched to a gene; V was cut back by 4 bases and J by 8 bases. CDR3 length equals 16 residues. CDR1 SGHRS and CDR2 YFSETQ come from the germline V gene. The CDR3 protein is CASSHPTSGSSDEQFF. CDR3 nucleotides: TGCGCCAGCAGCCATCCGACTAGCGGGAGCAGTGATGAGCAGTTCTTC.

V gene TRBV15 combines with J gene TRBJ1-2, with D uncertain. Trimming removed 1 base from V and 6 bases from J, with 15 bases in between. The CDR3 extends over 15 amino acids. Germline assignment: CDR1 LNHNV and CDR2 YYDKDF (reference sequence). The CDR3 here is CATSRGPGTVDGYTF. The DNA for the CDR3 is TGTGCCACCAGCAGAGGCCCAGGCACAGTGGATGGCTACACCTTC.

The chain's CDR3 is CASSVGTTVEKLFF. In nucleotides, the CDR3 is TGTGCCAGTAGCGTCGGGACAACCGTTGAAAAACTGTTTTTT. This chain uses TRBV19 with TRBJ1-4; perhaps TRBD1 as D (6 bases). The length of the CDR3 is 14 residues. V dropped 6 bases and J dropped 7 bases, with 15 bases sitting between them. Germline CDR1 LNHDA, CDR2 SQIVND (reference sequence).

The chain combines TRBV25-1 with TRBJ2-7, with 8 nucleotides matching TRBD1. V lost 3 bases and J lost 2; bases outside the gene matches: 6. Germline loops: CDR1 MGHDK, CDR2 SYGVNS. This CDR3 region has 15 residues. The CDR3 sequence is CASSDPGDRPYEQYF. For the CDR3, the DNA is TGTGCCAGCAGTGACCCAGGGGACAGGCCCTACGAGCAGTACTTC.

The V call is TRBV10-2, the J call TRBJ2-2; TRBD1 matches 12 bases. V was pared by 4 bases and J by 5 bases, with 5 bases of the junction left unmatched. CDR3 length equals 16 residues. CDR1 is WSHSY, CDR2 SAAADI, per germline. The DNA of the CDR3 is TGCGCCAGCAGTGGGGACAGGGGGCTTCGGACCGGGGAGCTGTTTTTT. This encodes CASSGDRGLRTGELFF.

The V call is TRBV28, the J call TRBJ1-5, with TRBD1 identical over 8 bases. Trimming cost V 5 bases and J 7 bases; bases outside gene matches: 4. CDR1 is MDHEN, CDR2 SYDVKM, per germline. The CDR3 length is 13 residues. CDR3 in DNA: TGTGCCAGCAGTCCAGGGGGCTACCAGCCCCAGCATTTT. Its translation is CASSPGGYQPQHF.

The J gene is TRBJ2-4, the V gene TRBV27, with a tentative D call TRBD2 (7 bases). V was pared by 6 bases and J by 4 bases, with 19 bases between. In germline, CDR1 is MNHEY, CDR2 SMNVEV (reference sequence). There are 16 residues in the CDR3. DNA for the CDR3: TGTGCCAGCAGGGTCGATGGGGGGGCCGGAAAAAACATTCAGTACTTC. Encoded protein: CASRVDGGAGKNIQYF.

This chain connects TRBV19 to TRBJ1-5; TRBD1 matches at 10 bases. The CDR3 is 17 residues long. J lost 4 bases, V lost 2 bases, and 8 bases had no gene match. Germline V lookup: CDR1 LNHDA, CDR2 SQIVND (reference sequence). The CDR3 here is CASSISSGTGVNQPQHF. Written as DNA, the CDR3 is TGTGCCAGTAGTATATCGTCCGGGACAGGGGTTAATCAGCCCCAGCATTTT.

CDR3 DNA sequence: TGCGCCAGCAGCCCCTATGAAGACAGGGGCTACGAGCAGTACTTC. It is translated as CASSPYEDRGYEQYF. The chain is built from TRBV4-1 and TRBJ2-7; TRBD1 matches at 8 bases. The CDR3 runs to 15 residues. CDR1 and CDR2 from the germline V gene are MGHRA and YSYEKL. After removal of 4 bases from V and 3 bases from J, the junction contained 8 bases not matched to a gene.

In DNA, the CDR3 is TGTGCCAGCAGCCCCCGACAGGGGCCGACGTACGAGCAGTACTTC. Amino acids: CASSPRQGPTYEQYF. V usage is TRBV7-9 and J usage is TRBJ2-7; 8 bases are a match to TRBD1. Germline V gene data show CDR1 as SEHNR and CDR2 as FQNEAQ (reference sequence). Trimming cost V 5 bases and J 4 bases; bases outside gene matches: 10. This CDR3 has 15 amino acids.